This T cell receptor beta chain appears in the sequencing data of a study of blood T cell repertoires in COVID-19. Only in-frame clones appear in the TCRdb table, and some are missing; sequencing was by immunoSEQ multiplex PCR. This table holds some 240,000 clones, about 79% found once. Germline trimming cut 7 bases from V and 7 bases from J; bases unmatched to any gene: 13. CDR1 is LGHNA, CDR2 YNFKEQ, per germline. The CDR3 contains 14 residues. The source is a woman between 40 and 55 years old who had recovered from COVID-19. The chain joins TRBV4-2 to TRBJ2-7, with 7 bases matching TRBD2. Input material: peripheral blood. CDR3 residues: CASNLGGDAREQYF. DNA for the CDR3: TGTGCCAGCAACCTTGGGGGGGACGCGAGAGAGCAGTACTTC.